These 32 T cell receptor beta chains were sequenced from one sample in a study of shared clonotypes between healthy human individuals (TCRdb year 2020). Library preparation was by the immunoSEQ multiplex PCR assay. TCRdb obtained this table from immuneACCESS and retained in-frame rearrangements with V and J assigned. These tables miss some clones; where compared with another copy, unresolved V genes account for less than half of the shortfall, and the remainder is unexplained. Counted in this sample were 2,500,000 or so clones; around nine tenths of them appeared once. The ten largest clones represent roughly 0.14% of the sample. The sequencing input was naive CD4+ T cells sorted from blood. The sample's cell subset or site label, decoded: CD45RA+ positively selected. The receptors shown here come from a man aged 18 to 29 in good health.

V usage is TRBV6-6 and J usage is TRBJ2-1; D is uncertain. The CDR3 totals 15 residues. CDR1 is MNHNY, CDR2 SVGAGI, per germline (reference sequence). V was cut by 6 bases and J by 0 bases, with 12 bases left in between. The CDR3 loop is CASSLEAFSYNEQFF. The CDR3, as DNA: TGTGCCAGCAGCCTAGAGGCCTTCTCCTACAATGAGCAGTTCTTC.

The CDR3: CASSQVGQGTVLTF. In DNA form, the CDR3 reads TGTGCCAGCAGCCAAGTAGGTCAGGGGACCGTCCTGACTTTC. The rearrangement joins TRBV14 to TRBJ2-6, with D possibly TRBD1 on 6 matching bases. V was trimmed by 1 base and J by 12 bases, leaving 13 bases between them. The CDR3 contains 14 residues. CDR1 and CDR2 from the germline V gene are SGHDN and FVKESK.

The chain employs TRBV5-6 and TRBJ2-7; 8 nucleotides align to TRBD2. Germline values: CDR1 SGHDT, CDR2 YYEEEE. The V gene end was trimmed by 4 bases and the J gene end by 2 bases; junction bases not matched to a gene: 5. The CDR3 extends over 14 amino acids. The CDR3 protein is CASSPGLAAYEQYF. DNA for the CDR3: TGTGCCAGCAGCCCCGGACTAGCCGCCTACGAGCAGTACTTC.

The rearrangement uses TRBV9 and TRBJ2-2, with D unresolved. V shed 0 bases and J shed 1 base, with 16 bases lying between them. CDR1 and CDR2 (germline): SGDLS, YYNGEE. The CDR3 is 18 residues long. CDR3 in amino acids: CASSVATSVYQNTGELFF. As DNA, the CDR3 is TGTGCCAGCAGCGTAGCTACGAGTGTCTACCAGAACACCGGGGAGCTGTTTTTT.

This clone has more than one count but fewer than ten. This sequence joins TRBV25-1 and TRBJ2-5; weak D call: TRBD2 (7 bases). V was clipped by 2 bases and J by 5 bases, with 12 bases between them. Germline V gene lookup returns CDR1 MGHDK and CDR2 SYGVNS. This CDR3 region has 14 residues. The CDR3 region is CASSEGGAGETQYF. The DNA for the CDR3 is TGTGCCAGCAGTGAAGGGGGGGCTGGGGAGACCCAGTACTTC.

CDR3 bases: TGTGCCAGCAGCAGCCGGGACAGGGAGAAAAACATTCAGTACTTC. Its translation: CASSSRDREKNIQYF. This rearrangement joins TRBV11-2 to TRBJ2-4, with 9 bases matching TRBD1. The CDR3 is made up of 15 amino acids. After removal of 5 bases from V and 4 bases from J, the junction contained 6 bases not matched to a gene. Germline CDR1 reads SGHAT; CDR2 reads FQNNGV.

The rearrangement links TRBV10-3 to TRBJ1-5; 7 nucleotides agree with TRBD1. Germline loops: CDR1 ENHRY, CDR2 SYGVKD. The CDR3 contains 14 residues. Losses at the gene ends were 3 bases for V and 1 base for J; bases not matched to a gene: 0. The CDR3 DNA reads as TGTGCCATCAGTGAACAGGGGAGCAATCAGCCCCAGCATTTT. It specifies CAISEQGSNQPQHF.

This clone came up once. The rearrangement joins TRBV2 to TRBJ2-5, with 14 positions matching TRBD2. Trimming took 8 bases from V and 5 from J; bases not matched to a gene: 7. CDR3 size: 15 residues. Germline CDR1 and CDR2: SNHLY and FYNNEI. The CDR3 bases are TGTGCCAGCTCGACTAGCGGGAGGGCGGGGGAGACCCAGTACTTC. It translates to CASSTSGRAGETQYF.

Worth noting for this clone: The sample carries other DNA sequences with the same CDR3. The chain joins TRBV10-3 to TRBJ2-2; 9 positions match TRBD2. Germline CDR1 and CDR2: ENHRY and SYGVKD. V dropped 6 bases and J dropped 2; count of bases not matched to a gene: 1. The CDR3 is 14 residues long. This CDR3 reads CAIRTSGNTGELFF. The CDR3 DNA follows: TGTGCCATCAGGACTAGCGGCAACACCGGGGAGCTGTTTTTT.

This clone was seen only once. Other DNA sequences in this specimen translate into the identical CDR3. The CDR3: CAWTTGETQYF. CDR3 DNA: TGTGCCTGGACAACGGGAGAGACCCAGTACTTC. The rearrangement joins TRBV30 to TRBJ2-5; D is ambiguous. V lost 4 bases, J lost 4 bases, and 7 bases lay in between. This CDR3 spans 11 amino acids. Germline V gene data show CDR1 as GTSNPN and CDR2 as SVGIG (reference sequence). Drawing the rest from reference TRBV30 and TRBJ2-5, the complete variable domain is SQTIHQWPATLVQPVGSPLSLECTVEGTSNPNLYWYRQAAGRGLQLLFYSVGIGQISSEVPQNLSASRPQDRQFILSSKKLLLSDSGFYLCAWTTGETQYFGPGTRLLVL.

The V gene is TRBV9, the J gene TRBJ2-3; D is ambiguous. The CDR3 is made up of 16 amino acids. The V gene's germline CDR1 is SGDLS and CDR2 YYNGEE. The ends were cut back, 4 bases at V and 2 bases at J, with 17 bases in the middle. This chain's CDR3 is CASSPMPVNPTDTQYF. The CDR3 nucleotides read TGTGCCAGCAGCCCCATGCCAGTTAACCCCACAGATACGCAGTATTTT.

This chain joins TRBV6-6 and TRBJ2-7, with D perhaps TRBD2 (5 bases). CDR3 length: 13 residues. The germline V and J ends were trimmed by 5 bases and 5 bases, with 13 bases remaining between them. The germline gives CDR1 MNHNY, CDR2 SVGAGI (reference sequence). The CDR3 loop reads CASSPPGNDEQYF. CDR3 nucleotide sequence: TGTGCCAGCAGTCCCCCCGGGAATGACGAGCAGTACTTC.

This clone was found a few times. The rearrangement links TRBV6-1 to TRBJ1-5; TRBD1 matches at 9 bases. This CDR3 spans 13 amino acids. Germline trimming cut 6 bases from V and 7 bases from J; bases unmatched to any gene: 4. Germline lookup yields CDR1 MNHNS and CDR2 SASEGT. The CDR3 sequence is CASRRTGEQPQHF. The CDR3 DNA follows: TGTGCCAGCAGGCGGACAGGGGAACAGCCCCAGCATTTT.

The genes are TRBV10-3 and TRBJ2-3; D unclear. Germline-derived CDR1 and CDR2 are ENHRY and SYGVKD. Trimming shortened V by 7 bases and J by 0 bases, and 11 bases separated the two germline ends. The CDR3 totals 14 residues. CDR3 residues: CAITLTDSTDTQYF. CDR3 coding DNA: TGTGCCATCACCCTTACAGATAGCACAGATACGCAGTATTTT.

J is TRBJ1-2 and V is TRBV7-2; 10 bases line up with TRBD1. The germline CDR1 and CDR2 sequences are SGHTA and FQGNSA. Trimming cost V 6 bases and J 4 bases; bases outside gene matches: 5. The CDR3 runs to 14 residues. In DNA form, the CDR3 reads TGTGCCAGCAGACCCGGGACAGGGGCCTATGGCTACACCTTC. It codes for CASRPGTGAYGYTF.

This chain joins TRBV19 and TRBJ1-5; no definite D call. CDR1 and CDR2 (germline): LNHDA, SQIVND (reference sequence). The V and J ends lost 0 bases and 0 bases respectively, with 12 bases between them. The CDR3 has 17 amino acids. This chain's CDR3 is CASSIDHSRNSNQPQHF. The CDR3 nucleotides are TGTGCCAGTAGTATAGATCATAGCCGGAATAGCAATCAGCCCCAGCATTTT. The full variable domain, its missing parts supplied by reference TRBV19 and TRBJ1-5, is DGGITQSPKYLFRKEGQNVTLSCEQNLNHDAMYWYRQDPGQGLRLIYYSQIVNDFQKGDIAEGYSVSREKKESFPLTVTSAQKNPTAFYLCASSIDHSRNSNQPQHFGDGTRLSIL.

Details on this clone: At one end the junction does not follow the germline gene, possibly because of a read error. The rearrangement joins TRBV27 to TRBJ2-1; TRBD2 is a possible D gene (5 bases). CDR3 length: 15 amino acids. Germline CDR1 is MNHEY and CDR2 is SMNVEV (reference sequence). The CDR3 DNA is TGTGCCAGCAGTTTAGCTTGGACTTCCTCCAATGAGCAGTTCTTC. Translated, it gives CASSLAWTSSNEQFF.

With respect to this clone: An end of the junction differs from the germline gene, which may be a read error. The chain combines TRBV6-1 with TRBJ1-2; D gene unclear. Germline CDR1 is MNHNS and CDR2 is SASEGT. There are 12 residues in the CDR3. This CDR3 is CASREAGLGYTF. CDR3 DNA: TGTGCCAGCAGGGAAGCGGGTCTTGGCTACACCTTC.

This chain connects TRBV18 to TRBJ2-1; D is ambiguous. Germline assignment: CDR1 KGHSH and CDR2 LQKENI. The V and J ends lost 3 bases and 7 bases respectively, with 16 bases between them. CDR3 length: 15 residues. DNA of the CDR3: TGTGCCAGCTCACCTCCCCTCTACGTCGGGAATGAGCAGTTCTTC. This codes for CASSPPLYVGNEQFF.

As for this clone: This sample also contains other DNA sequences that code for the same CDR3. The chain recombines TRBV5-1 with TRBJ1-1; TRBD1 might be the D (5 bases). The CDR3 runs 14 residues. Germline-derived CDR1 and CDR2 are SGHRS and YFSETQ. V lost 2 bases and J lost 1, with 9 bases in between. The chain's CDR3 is CASSFRTPNTEAFF. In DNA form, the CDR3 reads TGCGCCAGCAGCTTTAGGACACCGAACACTGAAGCTTTCTTT.

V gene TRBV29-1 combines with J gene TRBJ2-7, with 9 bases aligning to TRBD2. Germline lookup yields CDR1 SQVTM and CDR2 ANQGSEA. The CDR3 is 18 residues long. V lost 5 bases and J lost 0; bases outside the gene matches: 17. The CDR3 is CSVKTGTSRRGSSYEQYF. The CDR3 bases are TGCAGCGTTAAAACCGGGACTAGCCGGAGGGGCTCCTCCTACGAGCAGTACTTC.

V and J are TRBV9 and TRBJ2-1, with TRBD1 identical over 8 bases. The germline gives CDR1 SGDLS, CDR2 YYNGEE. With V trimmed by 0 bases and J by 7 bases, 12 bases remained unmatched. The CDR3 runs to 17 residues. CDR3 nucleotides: TGTGCCAGCAGCGTAGTCGACAGGGGCTTCGGATTGAATGAGCAGTTCTTC. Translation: CASSVVDRGFGLNEQFF.

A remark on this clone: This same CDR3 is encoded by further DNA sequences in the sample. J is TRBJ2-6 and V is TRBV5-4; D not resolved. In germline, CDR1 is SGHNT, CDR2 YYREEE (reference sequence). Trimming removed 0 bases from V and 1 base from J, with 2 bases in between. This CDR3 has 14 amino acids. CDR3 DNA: TGTGCCAGCAGCTTGGTTTCTGGGGCCAACGTCCTGACTTTC. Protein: CASSLVSGANVLTF. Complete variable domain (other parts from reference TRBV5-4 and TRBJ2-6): ETGVTQSPTHLIKTRGQQVTLRCSSQSGHNTVSWYQQALGQGPQFIFQYYREEENGRGNFPPRFSGLQFPNYSSELNVNALELDDSALYLCASSLVSGANVLTFGAGSRLTVL.

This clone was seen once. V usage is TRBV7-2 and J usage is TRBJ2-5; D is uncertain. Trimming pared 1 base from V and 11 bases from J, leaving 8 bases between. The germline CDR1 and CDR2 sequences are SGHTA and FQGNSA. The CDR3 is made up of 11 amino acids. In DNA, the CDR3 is TGTGCCAGCAGCTTAGGTGGTCTACAGTACTTC. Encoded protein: CASSLGGLQYF.

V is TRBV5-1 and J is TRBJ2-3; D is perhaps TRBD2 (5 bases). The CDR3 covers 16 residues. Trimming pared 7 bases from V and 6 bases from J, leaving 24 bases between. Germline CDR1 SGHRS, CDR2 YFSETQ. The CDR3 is CASRQELGAESDTQYF. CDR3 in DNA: TGCGCCAGCCGACAAGAACTAGGAGCAGAGTCTGATACGCAGTATTTT.

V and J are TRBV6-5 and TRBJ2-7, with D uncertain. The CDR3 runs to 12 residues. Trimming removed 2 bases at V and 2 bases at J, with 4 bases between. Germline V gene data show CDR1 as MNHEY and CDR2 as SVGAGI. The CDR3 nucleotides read TGTGCCAGCAGTTACATGGCCTACGAGCAGTACTTC. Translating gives CASSYMAYEQYF.

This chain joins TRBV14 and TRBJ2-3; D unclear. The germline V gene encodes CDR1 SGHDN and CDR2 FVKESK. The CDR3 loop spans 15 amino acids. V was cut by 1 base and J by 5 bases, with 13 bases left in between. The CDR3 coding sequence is TGTGCCAGCAGCCAAGGACCGGAGAGATTAGATACGCAGTATTTT. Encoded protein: CASSQGPERLDTQYF. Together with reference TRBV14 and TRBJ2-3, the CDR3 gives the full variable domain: EAGVTQFPSHSVIEKGQTVTLRCDPISGHDNLYWYRRVMGKEIKFLLHFVKESKQDESGMPNNRFLAERTGGTYSTLKVQPAELEDSGVYFCASSQGPERLDTQYFGPGTRLTVL.

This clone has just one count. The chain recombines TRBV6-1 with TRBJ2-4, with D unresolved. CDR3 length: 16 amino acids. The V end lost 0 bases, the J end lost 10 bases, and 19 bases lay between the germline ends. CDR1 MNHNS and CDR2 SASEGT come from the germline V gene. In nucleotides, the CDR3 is TGTGCCAGCAGTGAAGCCTGGACCGAGACCTTTAGGATTCAGTACTTC. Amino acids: CASSEAWTETFRIQYF.

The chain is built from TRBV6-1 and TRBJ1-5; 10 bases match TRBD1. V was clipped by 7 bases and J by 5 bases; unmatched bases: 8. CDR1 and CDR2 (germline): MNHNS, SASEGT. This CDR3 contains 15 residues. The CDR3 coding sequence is TGTGCCAGCACTCCGGGACAGGGGTGGGATCAGCCCCAGCATTTT. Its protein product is CASTPGQGWDQPQHF.

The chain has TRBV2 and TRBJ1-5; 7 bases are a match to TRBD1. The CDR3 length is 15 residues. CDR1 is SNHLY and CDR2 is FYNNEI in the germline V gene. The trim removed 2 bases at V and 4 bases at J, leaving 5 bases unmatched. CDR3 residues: CASSEMETGNQPQHF. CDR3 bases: TGTGCCAGCAGTGAAATGGAGACAGGGAATCAGCCCCAGCATTTT.

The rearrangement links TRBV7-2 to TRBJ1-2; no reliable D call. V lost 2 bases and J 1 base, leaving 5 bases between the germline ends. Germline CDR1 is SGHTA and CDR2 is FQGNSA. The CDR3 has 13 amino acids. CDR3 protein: CASSLRLNYGYTF. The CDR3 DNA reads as TGTGCCAGCAGCTTACGCCTTAACTATGGCTACACCTTC.

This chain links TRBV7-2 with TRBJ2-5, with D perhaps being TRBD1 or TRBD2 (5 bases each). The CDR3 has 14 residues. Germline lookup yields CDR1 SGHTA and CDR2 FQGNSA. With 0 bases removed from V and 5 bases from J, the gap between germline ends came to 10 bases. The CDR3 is CASSLAGTGETQYF. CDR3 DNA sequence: TGTGCCAGCAGCTTAGCCGGGACGGGGGAGACCCAGTACTTC.